A single sample gave rise to the 10 T cell receptor beta chains below, sequenced in a study of T cells in Graves' hyperthyroidism and ophthalmopathy. Authors of the study amplified TCR beta CDR3 regions from RNA transcripts. The HTBI set primed first-round TCR CDR3 RT-PCR. TCRdb reprocessed the multiplex PCR reads with MiXCR, giving one entry per CDR3 protein. The sample consists of a few hundred thousand distinct CDR3 sequences, 20% to 25% of them appearing once. The sequencing sample was made of blood. Receptor source: a man between 18 and 35 years old with Graves' hyperthyroidism.

This clonotype was seen at least ten times. This sequence joins TRBV12-3 or TRBV12-4 and TRBJ2-5, with 15 bases identical to TRBD2. The V segment lost 5 bases and the J segment 0 bases; nucleotides outside the gene matches: 7. CDR3 size: 18 residues. CDR3 nucleotide sequence: TGTGCCAGCAGTCAAGGGACTAGCGGGGGGTACTACCAAGAGACCCAGTACTTC. Translating gives CASSQGTSGGYYQETQYF.

This clonotype was detected only a few times. The chain is built from TRBV5-1 and TRBJ2-7; D remains ambiguous. Germline V CDR1 and CDR2: SGHRS, YFSETQ. V dropped 4 bases and J dropped 7 bases, with 9 bases sitting between them. The CDR3 spans 11 residues. The CDR3 reads CASSLTEEQYF. The CDR3 DNA follows: TGCGCCAGCAGCCTTACAGAAGAGCAGTACTTC.

At least ten counts were recorded for this clonotype. For the CDR3, the DNA is TGTGCCAGCAGCTTGCCGGGACTCGCTAACTATGGCTACACCTTC. Protein product: CASSLPGLANYGYTF. The chain joins TRBV5-8 to TRBJ1-2; tentatively, D is TRBD1 (5 bases). The V end was cut by 1 base, the J end by 0 bases, with 10 bases between. The CDR3 is 15 residues long. Germline CDR1 is SGHTS and CDR2 is YDEGEE.

This clonotype was counted ten times or more. The chain has TRBV11-3 and TRBJ2-5; no clear D gene. Germline values: CDR1 SGHNT, CDR2 YENEEA. The CDR3 is made up of 14 amino acids. Trimming stripped 4 bases from V and 4 bases from J, with 13 bases between. Written as DNA, the CDR3 is TGTGCCAGCAGCTCATCAGGAGCCCGAGAGACCCAGTACTTC. It encodes CASSSSGARETQYF.

The sample holds many counts of this clonotype. The V gene is TRBV6-4, the J gene TRBJ1-2; D is perhaps TRBD1 (6 bases). Trimming removed 6 bases from V and 1 base from J, with 21 bases in between. The V gene's germline CDR1 is MRHNA and CDR2 SNTAGT. The CDR3 has 17 residues. The CDR3: CASRTPRLGQINYGYTF. The CDR3 bases are TGTGCCAGCAGAACCCCACGCCTCGGACAGATTAACTATGGCTACACCTTC.

In this sample, this clonotype turned up a few times. The V and J genes are TRBV6-1 and TRBJ1-6, with TRBD1 matching over 7 bases. Trimming at V came to 7 bases and at J to 7 bases, leaving 10 bases not matched to a gene. The CDR3 is made up of 15 amino acids. Germline V gene data show CDR1 as MNHNS and CDR2 as SASEGT. Here the CDR3 DNA reads TGTGCCAGCAAAACCTCCCCAGGGGGAAATTCACCCCTCCACTTT. It specifies CASKTSPGGNSPLHF.

This chain uses TRBV28 with TRBJ1-5, with D uncertain. This CDR3 contains 13 residues. Trimming cost V 7 bases and J 2 bases, with 9 bases left between them. CDR1 and CDR2 (germline): MDHEN, SYDVKM. The CDR3 sequence: CASTSGGNQPQHF. The CDR3 nucleotides read TGTGCCAGCACATCTGGGGGCAATCAGCCCCAGCATTTT.

This clonotype was seen ten or more times. The chain uses TRBV28 and TRBJ1-5; D gene ambiguous. The CDR3 has 16 amino acids. The V end lost 5 bases, the J end lost 6 bases, and 20 bases lay between the germline ends. Germline CDR1 and CDR2: MDHEN and SYDVKM. The CDR3 DNA is TGTGCCAGCAGTCCCCCGCTCGATACACTCTCTCAGCCCCAGCATTTT. Amino acids: CASSPPLDTLSQPQHF.

As regards this clonotype: Being one base from a much bigger clone, this may be a read error. The chain joins TRBV19 to TRBJ1-5; D not certain. V lost 7 bases and J 2 bases, leaving 27 bases between the germline ends. The CDR3 runs 19 residues. Germline V gives CDR1 LNHDA, CDR2 SQIVND (reference sequence). The chain's CDR3 is CASTDGLADTIMCNQPQHF. In nucleotides, the CDR3 is TGTGCCAGTACCGACGGGTTGGCGGATACTATCATGTGCAATCAGCCCCAGCATTTT.

CDR3 bases: TGTGCCAGCTCACCATCAGGGTGGGACAAAAACATTCAGTACTTC. Its protein product is CASSPSGWDKNIQYF. The chain recombines TRBV18 with TRBJ2-4; possible D gene TRBD1, 5 bases. Germline lookup yields CDR1 KGHSH and CDR2 LQKENI. CDR3 length: 15 residues. Trimming left V 2 bases short and J 3 bases short, with 11 bases between.